A selection of T cell receptor beta chains follows, all from one sample in a study of shared clonotypes between healthy human individuals. Libraries were prepared by immunoSEQ multiplex PCR; TCRdb keeps only in-frame clonotypes and omits some of them. The table includes millions of clones, over 85% detected once. Sample: naive CD4+ T cells sorted from blood. The receptors originated from a man younger than 35 in good health. Each CDR3 is given with its conserved first and last residue. The D gene is left open where the match is weak. The listing skips clone size in some rows; elsewhere it reads once, few, many or a size class.

v_call: TRBV7-7
clone_size: -
d_call: -
j_call: TRBJ2-3
cdr3_aa: CASSFGGPGTDTQYF
cdr3_nt: TGTGCTAGCAGCTTCGGGGGTCCCGGCACAGATACGCAGTATTTT

v_call: TRBV6-6
clone_size: -
d_call: -
j_call: TRBJ2-7
cdr3_aa: CASSYSRPGEGEQYF
cdr3_nt: TGTGCCAGCAGTTACTCGAGACCAGGGGAAGGGGAGCAGTACTTC

v_call: TRBV5-4
clone_size: -
d_call: TRBD1
j_call: TRBJ1-1
cdr3_aa: CASTRTAGGNTEAFF
cdr3_nt: TGTGCCAGCACCCGTACGGCAGGGGGGAACACTGAAGCTTTCTTT

v_call: TRBV4-1
clone_size: -
d_call: TRBD1
j_call: TRBJ2-5
cdr3_aa: CASSQDRTTQETQYF
cdr3_nt: TGCGCCAGCAGCCAGGACAGGACCACCCAAGAGACCCAGTACTTC

v_call: TRBV6-1
clone_size: once
d_call: TRBD2
j_call: TRBJ2-4
cdr3_aa: CASRRGGSSSIQYF
cdr3_nt: TGTGCCAGCAGGCGGGGGGGCTCATCTAGCATTCAGTACTTC

v_call: TRBV7-9
clone_size: -
d_call: -
j_call: TRBJ1-2
cdr3_aa: CASGTQGANYGYTF
cdr3_nt: TGTGCCAGCGGCACACAGGGAGCTAACTATGGCTACACCTTC

v_call: TRBV6-1
clone_size: -
d_call: -
j_call: TRBJ1-4
cdr3_aa: CASSLLREKLFF
cdr3_nt: TGTGCCAGCAGCCTACTTCGGGAAAAACTGTTTTTT

v_call: TRBV5-1
clone_size: -
d_call: TRBD1
j_call: TRBJ2-3
cdr3_aa: CASSLVWDRTSTDTQYF
cdr3_nt: TGCGCCAGCAGCTTGGTGTGGGACAGGACTAGCACAGATACGCAGTATTTT

v_call: TRBV9
clone_size: -
d_call: -
j_call: TRBJ2-5
cdr3_aa: CASSLGETQYF
cdr3_nt: TGTGCCAGCAGCCTGGGCGAGACCCAGTACTTC

v_call: TRBV6-5
clone_size: -
d_call: -
j_call: TRBJ2-7
cdr3_aa: CASSTTSGLHEQYF
cdr3_nt: TGTGCCAGCAGTACCACCTCGGGACTTCACGAGCAGTACTTC

v_call: TRBV7-2
clone_size: -
d_call: TRBD1
j_call: TRBJ1-2
cdr3_aa: CASSTGTGVHGYTF
cdr3_nt: TGTGCCAGCAGCACCGGGACAGGGGTTCATGGCTACACCTTC

v_call: TRBV30
clone_size: -
d_call: TRBD2
j_call: TRBJ2-1
cdr3_aa: CAWTTPPTSSGARREQFF
cdr3_nt: TGTGCCTGGACCACCCCGCCCACCTCTAGCGGAGCAAGGCGTGAGCAGTTCTTC

v_call: TRBV5-1
clone_size: -
d_call: -
j_call: TRBJ2-5
cdr3_aa: CASSRNRGGETQYF
cdr3_nt: TGCGCCAGCAGCAGAAACAGGGGAGGGGAGACCCAGTACTTC

v_call: TRBV15
clone_size: -
d_call: -
j_call: TRBJ1-4
cdr3_aa: CATSRAMFTNEKLFF
cdr3_nt: TGTGCCACCAGCAGAGCGATGTTTACGAATGAAAAACTGTTTTTT

v_call: TRBV21-1
clone_size: -
d_call: -
j_call: TRBJ2-7
cdr3_aa: CASHYLQGRYEQYF
cdr3_nt: TGTGCCAGCCACTACTTACAGGGGCGCTACGAGCAGTACTTC

v_call: TRBV11-2
clone_size: once
d_call: -
j_call: TRBJ1-6
cdr3_aa: CASSSFLTSPLHF
cdr3_nt: TGTGCCAGCAGCTCCTTCCTAACATCACCCCTCCACTTT

v_call: TRBV5-1
clone_size: -
d_call: -
j_call: TRBJ2-7
cdr3_aa: CASSLVQGGYTYEQYF
cdr3_nt: TGCGCCAGCAGCTTGGTGCAGGGAGGTTATACCTACGAGCAGTACTTC

v_call: TRBV11-3
clone_size: -
d_call: -
j_call: TRBJ2-1
cdr3_aa: CASSSFGGKTYNEQFF
cdr3_nt: TGTGCCAGCAGCTCATTCGGCGGGAAAACCTACAATGAGCAGTTCTTC

v_call: TRBV10-3
clone_size: -
d_call: -
j_call: TRBJ1-2
cdr3_aa: CAISEGLSHTF
cdr3_nt: TGTGCCATCAGTGAAGGACTATCGCACACCTTC

v_call: TRBV28
clone_size: -
d_call: TRBD1
j_call: TRBJ1-2
cdr3_aa: CASSLGDRGLLGYTF
cdr3_nt: TGTGCCAGCAGTTTAGGGGACAGGGGGCTGCTTGGCTACACCTTC

v_call: TRBV10-3
clone_size: -
d_call: -
j_call: TRBJ1-3
cdr3_aa: CAISGDGSSGNTIYF
cdr3_nt: TGTGCCATCAGTGGTGACGGCAGCTCTGGAAACACCATATATTTT

v_call: TRBV5-4
clone_size: -
d_call: TRBD1
j_call: TRBJ1-1
cdr3_aa: CASSLDGTVNTEAFF
cdr3_nt: TGTGCCAGCAGCCTAGATGGGACAGTGAACACTGAAGCTTTCTTT

v_call: TRBV6-1
clone_size: -
d_call: TRBD2
j_call: TRBJ2-7
cdr3_aa: CASSEGTSGKSYEQYF
cdr3_nt: TGTGCCAGCAGTGAAGGGACTAGCGGGAAATCGTACGAGCAGTACTTC

v_call: TRBV19
clone_size: -
d_call: -
j_call: TRBJ2-5
cdr3_aa: CASSIGGARGKETQYF
cdr3_nt: TGTGCCAGTAGTATCGGAGGGGCTAGGGGGAAGGAGACCCAGTACTTC

v_call: TRBV19
clone_size: -
d_call: -
j_call: TRBJ1-6
cdr3_aa: CASSARDGQNSPLHF
cdr3_nt: TGTGCCAGTAGTGCGAGGGACGGGCAAAATTCACCCCTCCACTTT

v_call: TRBV11-2
clone_size: -
d_call: -
j_call: TRBJ2-3
cdr3_aa: CASSLGAKRQSDTQYF
cdr3_nt: TGTGCCAGCAGCTTAGGAGCTAAACGGCAATCAGATACGCAGTATTTT

v_call: TRBV2
clone_size: few
d_call: -
j_call: TRBJ2-1
cdr3_aa: CASSEGSPNEFF
cdr3_nt: TGTGCCAGCAGTGAAGGCTCACCCAATGAGTTCTTC

v_call: TRBV25-1
clone_size: -
d_call: -
j_call: TRBJ1-1
cdr3_aa: CATSTGMNTEAFF
cdr3_nt: TGTGCCACCTCGACGGGGATGAACACTGAAGCTTTCTTT

v_call: TRBV11-2
clone_size: -
d_call: -
j_call: TRBJ2-7
cdr3_aa: CASSLGGLTGEQYF
cdr3_nt: TGTGCCAGCAGCTTGGGGGGCCTGACTGGCGAGCAGTACTTC

v_call: TRBV5-7
clone_size: -
d_call: -
j_call: TRBJ2-5
cdr3_aa: CASSLLGGGETQYF
cdr3_nt: TGTGCCAGCAGCTTGCTGGGAGGTGGGGAGACCCAGTACTTC

v_call: TRBV30
clone_size: -
d_call: -
j_call: TRBJ1-4
cdr3_aa: CAWSVKGSPLIATNEKLFF
cdr3_nt: TGTGCCTGGAGTGTAAAAGGGTCGCCGCTAATTGCAACTAATGAAAAACTGTTTTTT

v_call: TRBV6-6
clone_size: -
d_call: TRBD1
j_call: TRBJ1-1
cdr3_aa: CASSRQGEGTEAFF
cdr3_nt: TGTGCCAGCAGTCGACAGGGGGAGGGCACTGAAGCTTTCTTT

v_call: TRBV11-3
clone_size: -
d_call: -
j_call: TRBJ2-5
cdr3_aa: CASSPRVQETQYF
cdr3_nt: TGTGCCAGCAGCCCAAGAGTCCAAGAGACCCAGTACTTC

v_call: TRBV6-5
clone_size: -
d_call: -
j_call: TRBJ1-2
cdr3_aa: CASGRADYGYTF
cdr3_nt: TGTGCCAGCGGGCGGGCGGATTATGGCTACACCTTC

v_call: TRBV7-2
clone_size: -
d_call: -
j_call: TRBJ2-1
cdr3_aa: CASSTWGSYNEQFF
cdr3_nt: TGTGCCAGCAGTACATGGGGCTCCTACAATGAGCAGTTCTTC

v_call: TRBV27
clone_size: few
d_call: -
j_call: TRBJ1-5
cdr3_aa: CASSAAGVPYQPQHF
cdr3_nt: TGTGCCAGCAGTGCTGCAGGGGTCCCGTATCAGCCCCAGCATTTT

v_call: TRBV28
clone_size: -
d_call: -
j_call: TRBJ1-1
cdr3_aa: CASSVRAPTTEAFF
cdr3_nt: TGTGCCAGCAGTGTCAGGGCACCGACCACTGAAGCTTTCTTT

v_call: TRBV6-1
clone_size: -
d_call: TRBD1
j_call: TRBJ2-7
cdr3_aa: CASSHRDRAAGEQYF
cdr3_nt: TGTGCCAGCAGTCACCGGGACAGGGCGGCCGGCGAGCAGTACTTC

v_call: TRBV28
clone_size: once
d_call: -
j_call: TRBJ2-7
cdr3_aa: CASSWSGSPYEQYF
cdr3_nt: TGTGCCAGCAGTTGGTCTGGATCTCCCTACGAGCAGTACTTC

v_call: TRBV5-1
clone_size: -
d_call: -
j_call: TRBJ1-1
cdr3_aa: CASSPGVNTEAFF
cdr3_nt: TGCGCCAGCAGCCCGGGGGTGAACACTGAAGCTTTCTTT

v_call: TRBV12-2
clone_size: once
d_call: -
j_call: TRBJ1-2
cdr3_aa: CASRFGAVNGYTF
cdr3_nt: TGTGCAAGTCGCTTTGGGGCAGTCAATGGCTACACCTTC

v_call: TRBV7-2
clone_size: -
d_call: -
j_call: TRBJ2-4
cdr3_aa: CASSLQGSGNIQYF
cdr3_nt: TGTGCCAGCAGCCTACAGGGATCCGGAAACATTCAGTACTTC

v_call: TRBV5-6
clone_size: -
d_call: TRBD1
j_call: TRBJ2-5
cdr3_aa: CASSYSTTGLETQYF
cdr3_nt: TGTGCCAGCAGCTACTCCACGACAGGGCTGGAGACCCAGTACTTC

v_call: TRBV11-2
clone_size: once
d_call: -
j_call: TRBJ2-3
cdr3_aa: CASSLGGAGTDTQYF
cdr3_nt: TGTGCCAGCAGCTTGGGGGGAGCTGGCACAGATACGCAGTATTTT

v_call: TRBV5-4
clone_size: -
d_call: -
j_call: TRBJ2-3
cdr3_aa: CASSLFTTGVGDTQYF
cdr3_nt: TGTGCCAGCAGCTTGTTTACGACGGGAGTTGGGGATACGCAGTATTTT

v_call: TRBV5-1
clone_size: -
d_call: -
j_call: TRBJ2-7
cdr3_aa: CASSFGPASDYEQYF
cdr3_nt: TGCGCCAGCAGCTTTGGTCCGGCTAGCGACTACGAGCAGTACTTC